Listed below are T cell receptor beta chains from one sample, sequenced in a study of PD-L1 blockade in urothelial cancer. Using immunoSEQ multiplex PCR, the repertoire was profiled, and TCRdb retains in-frame clones only, with some absent. Among tens of thousands of clones listed, 80% to 85% were seen once. Sequenced here: PBMCs, sampled around atezolizumab (anti-PD-L1) treatment. These receptors all come from a man in his 60s with urothelial cancer. Both conserved end residues are part of each CDR3. D genes are given only for firm matches. For some rows the clone size is stated as once, few or many, or as a class when expanded; others skip it.

d_gene: .; j_gene: TRBJ1-5; v_gene: TRBV27; abundance: .; CDR3nt: TGTGCCAGCAGTTCCCTACAGGGCCGAATTATCAATCAGCCCCAGCATTTT; CDR3aa: CASSSLQGRIINQPQHF
d_gene: .; j_gene: TRBJ2-3; v_gene: TRBV5-4; abundance: .; CDR3nt: TGTGCCAGCAGCTTGGACGTGGGAGGAGTAGATACGCAGTATTTT; CDR3aa: CASSLDVGGVDTQYF
d_gene: .; j_gene: TRBJ2-4; v_gene: TRBV7-2; abundance: .; CDR3nt: TGTGCCAGCAGCTTGGTGGCAGGGAACATTCAGTACTTC; CDR3aa: CASSLVAGNIQYF
d_gene: .; j_gene: TRBJ1-2; v_gene: TRBV28; abundance: .; CDR3nt: TGTGCCAGCATCAAGGGTGGGGGGTATGGCTACACCTTC; CDR3aa: CASIKGGGYGYTF
d_gene: TRBD1; j_gene: TRBJ2-3; v_gene: TRBV30; abundance: .; CDR3nt: TGTGCCTGGAGTCCCCAGGGGGGACAGGGTTATTTT; CDR3aa: CAWSPQGGQGYF
d_gene: TRBD1; j_gene: TRBJ1-1; v_gene: TRBV5-1; abundance: few; CDR3nt: TGCGCCAGCAGCTCAACAGGGGGGACGGGCACTGAAGCTTTCTTT; CDR3aa: CASSSTGGTGTEAFF
d_gene: .; j_gene: TRBJ2-2; v_gene: TRBV9; abundance: .; CDR3nt: TGTGCCAGCAGCCAACTAGGCGGATTGAACACCGGGGAGCTGTTTTTT; CDR3aa: CASSQLGGLNTGELFF
d_gene: .; j_gene: TRBJ1-3; v_gene: TRBV2; abundance: .; CDR3nt: TGTGCCAGCAGCCTCGGGGGGCTCGGAAACACCATATATTTT; CDR3aa: CASSLGGLGNTIYF
d_gene: TRBD1; j_gene: TRBJ2-5; v_gene: TRBV7-3; abundance: .; CDR3nt: TGTGCCAGCAGCTTAGCCGGGACAGGGGACGGGACCCAGTACTTC; CDR3aa: CASSLAGTGDGTQYF
d_gene: TRBD2; j_gene: TRBJ2-2; v_gene: TRBV7-9; abundance: .; CDR3nt: TGTGCCAGCAGCATACTGGCGGGGGCGAACACCGGGGAGCTGTTTTTT; CDR3aa: CASSILAGANTGELFF
d_gene: .; j_gene: TRBJ1-2; v_gene: TRBV19; abundance: .; CDR3nt: TGTGCCAGTAGTATTGGAGCTAACTATGGCTACACCTTC; CDR3aa: CASSIGANYGYTF
d_gene: TRBD1; j_gene: TRBJ1-4; v_gene: TRBV7-9; abundance: .; CDR3nt: TGTGCCAGCAGCCCTAGGACAGGGGGCGTTGAAAAACTGTTTTTT; CDR3aa: CASSPRTGGVEKLFF
d_gene: .; j_gene: TRBJ1-1; v_gene: TRBV9; abundance: once; CDR3nt: TGTGCCAGCAGCGTAGGGAGGGATGTCGAAGCTTTCTTT; CDR3aa: CASSVGRDVEAFF
d_gene: TRBD1; j_gene: TRBJ2-2; v_gene: TRBV6-5; abundance: .; CDR3nt: TGTGCCAGCAGTTCGACAGGGTTGTCTACCGGGGAGCTGTTTTTT; CDR3aa: CASSSTGLSTGELFF
d_gene: .; j_gene: TRBJ2-1; v_gene: TRBV27; abundance: .; CDR3nt: TGTGCCAGCAGTTACGCGGGACTGGACCTACCTGAGCAGTTCTTC; CDR3aa: CASSYAGLDLPEQFF
d_gene: .; j_gene: TRBJ2-1; v_gene: TRBV6-5; abundance: .; CDR3nt: TGTGCCATCCCTAAAAGTGTGGAGCAGTTCTTC; CDR3aa: CAIPKSVEQFF
d_gene: .; j_gene: TRBJ1-2; v_gene: TRBV11-2; abundance: .; CDR3nt: TGTGCCAGCAGCTTAGGAGGAACGATGGGCACCTTC; CDR3aa: CASSLGGTMGTF
d_gene: .; j_gene: TRBJ1-1; v_gene: TRBV25-1; abundance: .; CDR3nt: TGTGCCAGCAGTGAAAGCGGCTGGCAGATGAACACTGAAGCTTTCTTT; CDR3aa: CASSESGWQMNTEAFF
d_gene: TRBD1; j_gene: TRBJ1-5; v_gene: TRBV6-5; abundance: .; CDR3nt: TGTGCCAGCAGGGACAGGGGAGGCGGTCAGCCCCAGCATTTT; CDR3aa: CASRDRGGGQPQHF
d_gene: TRBD1; j_gene: TRBJ1-5; v_gene: TRBV6-1; abundance: .; CDR3nt: TGTGCCAGCCACGGACAGGGGCATAGCAATCAGCCCCAGCATTTT; CDR3aa: CASHGQGHSNQPQHF
d_gene: TRBD1; j_gene: TRBJ2-7; v_gene: TRBV19; abundance: .; CDR3nt: TGTGCCAGTAGTACCGCTACTACAGGGGTCCACGAGCAGTACTTC; CDR3aa: CASSTATTGVHEQYF
d_gene: .; j_gene: TRBJ2-3; v_gene: TRBV9; abundance: .; CDR3nt: TGTGCCAGCAGCGTAGCCCTCTCGGGGAACCCAGATACGCAGTATTTT; CDR3aa: CASSVALSGNPDTQYF
d_gene: .; j_gene: TRBJ2-7; v_gene: TRBV4-3; abundance: .; CDR3nt: TGCGCCAGCAGCCAACGGACAGAAGCCGCCTACGAGCAGTACTTC; CDR3aa: CASSQRTEAAYEQYF
d_gene: TRBD1; j_gene: TRBJ1-2; v_gene: TRBV29-1; abundance: .; CDR3nt: TGCAGCGTTGGGGGACAGGGGGTGAATCTCTATGGCTACACCTTC; CDR3aa: CSVGGQGVNLYGYTF
d_gene: .; j_gene: TRBJ2-7; v_gene: TRBV5-1; abundance: .; CDR3nt: TGCGCCAGCAGCTTGGAACAGAAGTTCTACGAGCAGTACTTC; CDR3aa: CASSLEQKFYEQYF